This record looks at one T cell receptor beta chain sequence and its context. This sample is part of a study of blood T cell repertoires in COVID-19. About the study: Spain, Italy and the United States supplied samples that represented acute and convalescent COVID-19. The analysed material was cDNA or gDNA that came from T cells, B-cell-depleted T cells, or PBMCs.

Only in-frame clones appear in the TCRdb table, and some are missing; sequencing was by immunoSEQ multiplex PCR. The repertoire has about 140,000 clones, about three quarters of them found once; the top ten carry around 14%. The junction had 8 bases not matched to a gene; V was cut back by 1 base and J by 3 bases. The CDR3 is 16 residues long. Germline V lookup: CDR1 LNHDA, CDR2 SQIVND (reference sequence). The sequencing input was peripheral blood. The sequence came from a man of 80 years or more with acute or convalescent COVID-19. This chain links TRBV19 with TRBJ2-7; 8 positions match TRBD1. CDR3 amino acids: CASSIAYGQGYYEQYF. CDR3 bases: TGTGCCAGTAGTATAGCGTACGGACAGGGATACTACGAGCAGTACTTC.